The 24 T cell receptor beta chains reported below all come from one sample, sequenced in a study of CD8+CD57+ T cells in acquired aplastic anemia. Genomic DNA templated the TCR beta VDJ and CDR3 profiling. TCRdb re-derived calls from the reads in MiXCR, one entry per CDR3 protein. The sample shows 130,000 or so distinct CDR3 sequences, approximately 41% of them seen only once. The sample taken for sequencing was sorted CD4+, CD8+, or CD8+CD57+ T cells (not recorded which) from PBMCs. Every receptor here comes from a human donor in good health, serving as a control.

This clonotype was recorded many times. This rearrangement joins TRBV2 to TRBJ2-1, with 9 bases identical to TRBD1. J was trimmed by 4 bases and V by 7 bases; bases with no gene match: 11. The germline gives CDR1 SNHLY, CDR2 FYNNEI. The CDR3 sequence is 16 residues long. For the CDR3, the DNA is TGTGCCAGCAAGATCCGGGACAGGGAATTTTACAATGAGCAGTTCTTC. Its translation: CASKIRDREFYNEQFF.

As to this clonotype: A much larger clone differs by one base, so this may be a read error. This chain uses TRBV4-1 with TRBJ2-7, with 9 bases aligning to TRBD2. The germline gives CDR1 MGHRA, CDR2 YSYEKL. This CDR3 is built from 17 residues. The CDR3 nucleotides are TGCGGCAGCAGCCAAGGGAGTTCTAGCGGGACAACCTACGAGCAGTACTTC. Its translation: CGSSQGSSSGTTYEQYF.

This clonotype was seen many times. The chain combines TRBV20-1 with TRBJ2-1; 8 bases match TRBD2. Trimming removed 1 base from V and 4 bases from J; junction bases left unmatched: 9. There are 16 residues in the CDR3. Germline V gives CDR1 DFQATT, CDR2 SNEGSKA (reference sequence). The CDR3 DNA is TGCAGTGCTAGAGCAAGAGCGGGAGTAATGTACAATGAGCAGTTCTTC. Translated: CSARARAGVMYNEQFF.

This clonotype was seen at least ten times. As DNA, the CDR3 is TGTGCCAGCAGACCCCTAGTCACCAGCAATCAGCCCCAGCATTTT. Translation: CASRPLVTSNQPQHF. The chain combines TRBV6-1 with TRBJ1-5; D is ambiguous. Trimming removed 6 bases at V and 1 base at J, with 13 bases between. Germline V gives CDR1 MNHNS, CDR2 SASEGT. The CDR3 is 15 residues long.

This chain connects TRBV10-3 to TRBJ1-6; 9 bases match TRBD1. Trimming removed 2 bases from V and 6 bases from J; junction bases left unmatched: 5. CDR1 is ENHRY, CDR2 SYGVKD, per germline. The CDR3 extends over 16 amino acids. The CDR3 loop reads CAISETAGQGNSPLHF. CDR3 nucleotides: TGTGCCATCAGTGAGACGGCGGGACAGGGTAATTCACCCCTCCACTTT.

The chain uses TRBV20-1 and TRBJ1-2; TRBD1 matches 9 bases. The V segment lost 0 bases and the J segment 4 bases; nucleotides outside the gene matches: 3. The CDR3 has 14 amino acids. Germline CDR1 and CDR2: DFQATT and SNEGSKA (reference sequence). DNA for the CDR3: TGCAGTGCTAGAGAGGACAGGGGTGGCTATGGCTACACCTTC. Its translation: CSAREDRGGYGYTF.

This clonotype was picked up many times. The chain employs TRBV25-1 and TRBJ1-6; D perhaps matches TRBD1 (5 bases). V was pared by 0 bases and J by 10 bases, with 13 bases between. The CDR3 has 15 amino acids. The V gene's germline CDR1 is MGHDK and CDR2 SYGVNS. The CDR3, as DNA: TGTGCCAGCAGTGAATATCCCCAGGGAGTCTCACCCCTCCACTTT. Its protein product is CASSEYPQGVSPLHF.

This clonotype was recorded many times. The chain has TRBV6-1 and TRBJ1-1; D might be TRBD1 (6 bases). V was pared by 5 bases and J by 7 bases, with 14 bases between. Germline loops: CDR1 MNHNS, CDR2 SASEGT. The CDR3 has 13 residues. The CDR3 here is CASSPGGPGEAFF. CDR3 DNA: TGTGCCAGCAGTCCTGGGGGGCCGGGTGAAGCTTTCTTT.

This chain connects TRBV6-5 to TRBJ2-3, with unresolved D. Germline lookup yields CDR1 MNHEY and CDR2 SVGAGI. Trimming removed 2 bases at V and 2 bases at J, with 11 bases between. The CDR3 contains 15 residues. The CDR3 nucleotides are TGTGCCAGCAGTTACCAAAACGTGATCACAGATACGCAGTATTTT. This codes for CASSYQNVITDTQYF.

The chain links TRBV24-1 to TRBJ2-1, with 13 bases identical to TRBD2. V lost 4 bases and J lost 9; bases outside the gene matches: 11. From germline, CDR1 is KGHDR and CDR2 SFDVKD. There are 17 residues in the CDR3. Here the CDR3 reads CATSDLGLAGRGSEQFF. The CDR3 nucleotides are TGTGCCACCAGTGACTTGGGACTAGCGGGGCGGGGGAGTGAGCAGTTCTTC.

The chain uses TRBV29-1 and TRBJ2-3; the match to TRBD2 covers 12 bases. CDR3 size: 16 residues. Germline assignment: CDR1 SQVTM and CDR2 ANQGSEA. The V and J ends lost 7 bases and 3 bases, in that order; junction bases with no gene match: 11. Here the CDR3 reads CSATRLAGGGTDTQYF. The CDR3 DNA reads as TGCAGCGCCACAAGGCTAGCGGGGGGGGGGACAGATACGCAGTATTTT.

This clonotype came up a few times. J is TRBJ2-2 and V is TRBV14, with TRBD2 matching 7 bases. J gave up 6 bases and V 4 bases, and 5 bases lay outside the gene matches. Per germline, CDR1 SGHDN and CDR2 FVKESK. CDR3 length equals 14 residues. The CDR3 loop reads CASSRLGGAGELFF. The CDR3 coding sequence is TGTGCCAGCAGCCGCCTGGGGGGGGCCGGGGAGCTGTTTTTT.

The chain couples TRBV29-1 to TRBJ1-1, with 9 bases matching TRBD1. V gave up 4 bases and J gave up 0 bases; unmatched junction bases: 9. Germline lookup yields CDR1 SQVTM and CDR2 ANQGSEA. This CDR3 has 16 residues. CDR3 nucleotide sequence: TGCAGCGTTGGAAGGGGGGGACAGGGAATGAACACTGAAGCTTTCTTT. Protein product: CSVGRGGQGMNTEAFF.

This clonotype occurred once. The chain links TRBV19 to TRBJ1-6, with D perhaps TRBD1 (5 bases). Germline V gives CDR1 LNHDA, CDR2 SQIVND (reference sequence). This CDR3 has 14 residues. Trimming cost V 6 bases and J 6 bases, with 12 bases left between them. In nucleotides, the CDR3 is TGTGCCAGTAGCGAGACAGCCTTTAATTCACCCCTCCACTTT. Protein product: CASSETAFNSPLHF. Together with reference TRBV19 and TRBJ1-6, the CDR3 gives the full variable domain: DGGITQSPKYLFRKEGQNVTLSCEQNLNHDAMYWYRQDPGQGLRLIYYSQIVNDFQKGDIAEGYSVSREKKESFPLTVTSAQKNPTAFYLCASSETAFNSPLHFGNGTRLTVT.

This clonotype was detected many times. The V call is TRBV7-8, the J call TRBJ2-7; D is unresolved. CDR3 length equals 13 residues. The V end was cut by 3 bases, the J end by 3 bases, with 9 bases between. Germline V gene lookup returns CDR1 SGHVS and CDR2 FQNEAQ. CDR3 nucleotide sequence: TGTGCCAGCAGCTTTACCCCGTTCTACGAGCAGTACTTC. Its translation is CASSFTPFYEQYF. Filled out from reference TRBV7-8 and TRBJ2-7, the complete variable domain reads GAGVSQSPRYKVAKRGQDVALRCDPISGHVSLFWYQQALGQGPEFLTYFQNEAQLDKSGLPSDRFFAERPEGSVSTLKIQRTQQEDSAVYLCASSFTPFYEQYFGPGTRLTVT.

A remark on this clonotype: This may be a read error, as it is one base from a much larger clone. The chain combines TRBV19 with TRBJ2-5; D assignment may be TRBD1 or TRBD2 (6 bases each). This CDR3 comprises 16 residues. Germline loops: CDR1 LNHDA, CDR2 SQIVND (reference sequence). Written as DNA, the CDR3 is TGTGCCAGTAGTATCGGATGGACCCGGGGGCGAGAGACCCGGTACTTC. Amino acid sequence: CASSIGWTRGRETRYF. The whole variable domain, remainder taken from reference TRBV19 and TRBJ2-5, is DGGITQSPKYLFRKEGQNVTLSCEQNLNHDAMYWYRQDPGQGLRLIYYSQIVNDFQKGDIAEGYSVSREKKESFPLTVTSAQKNPTAFYLCASSIGWTRGRETRYFGPGTRLLVL.

Many counts were recorded for this clonotype. In nucleotides, the CDR3 is TGTGCCACCAGTGAGGCTGCCAACTCCTACAATGAGCAGTTCTTC. This sequence encodes CATSEAANSYNEQFF. V gene TRBV24-1 combines with J gene TRBJ2-1; D not resolved. The germline CDR1 and CDR2 sequences are KGHDR and SFDVKD. The CDR3 sequence is 15 residues long. V was shortened by 4 bases and J by 0 bases, with 9 bases between the two germline ends.

The V gene is TRBV4-1, the J gene TRBJ1-2; D is uncertain. Trimming shortened V by 2 bases and J by 5 bases, and 9 bases separated the two germline ends. Germline V lookup: CDR1 MGHRA, CDR2 YSYEKL. The CDR3 consists of 13 residues. The CDR3 region is CASSQSVEYGYTF. The CDR3 DNA reads as TGCGCCAGCAGCCAATCGGTGGAGTATGGCTACACCTTC.

This clonotype was detected ten times or more. The junction differs from germline at one of its ends, possibly a read error. CDR3 amino acids: CASSPGTAHPF. The CDR3 nucleotides are TGTGCCAGCAGCCCCGGGACAGCCCATCCCTTC. The J gene is TRBJ1-2, the V gene TRBV5-4; 7 bases agree with TRBD1. The CDR3 contains 11 residues. Germline V gene data show CDR1 as SGHNT and CDR2 as YYREEE (reference sequence).

This clonotype occurred many times. The chain joins TRBV5-4 to TRBJ1-2, with D possibly matching TRBD1 (5 bases). Per the germline V gene, CDR1 is SGHNT and CDR2 is YYREEE (reference sequence). This CDR3 spans 13 amino acids. Trimming left V 4 bases short and J 3 bases short, with 10 bases between. This CDR3 is CASSEGRYYGYTF. Written as DNA, the CDR3 is TGTGCCAGCAGCGAGGGACGGTACTATGGCTACACCTTC.

This clonotype was observed many times. The V call is TRBV19, the J call TRBJ1-6, with D unresolved. The germline gives CDR1 LNHDA, CDR2 SQIVND (reference sequence). CDR3 length: 14 amino acids. V was pared by 5 bases and J by 11 bases, with 16 bases between. CDR3 loop: CASSATSSRTPLHF. CDR3 coding DNA: TGTGCCAGTAGTGCCACCTCTAGTCGGACACCCCTCCACTTT.

Details on this clonotype: One end of the junction varies from germline; a read error may be responsible. The chain employs TRBV6-2 or TRBV6-3 and TRBJ2-7, with TRBD2 identical over 10 bases. The CDR3 has 15 residues. Germline lookup yields CDR1 MNHEY and CDR2 SVGEGT. The CDR3 DNA is TGTGCCCGCAGTTCCAGGGCTAGCGGGAGCTACGAGCAGTACTTC. Translating it yields CARSSRASGSYEQYF.

This clonotype has only a few counts. The chain uses TRBV27 and TRBJ1-1; D uncertain. Trimming removed 3 bases at V and 0 bases at J, with 8 bases between. Looked up from germline, CDR1 is MNHEY and CDR2 is SMNVEV (reference sequence). CDR3 length equals 14 residues. CDR3 DNA sequence: TGTGCCAGCAGTTTGAGGGCTTTGAACACTGAAGCTTTCTTT. It codes for CASSLRALNTEAFF.

Details on this clonotype: Possible read error: a much larger clone is one base away. Since the CDR3 does not end with the conserved phenylalanine or tryptophan, this likely comes from a read error. This chain uses TRBV12-3 or TRBV12-4 with TRBJ2-7; D may match TRBD1 or TRBD2 (7 bases each). The CDR3 consists of 17 residues. V gave up 0 bases and J gave up 2 bases, with 17 bases separating them. The CDR3 coding sequence is TGTGCCAGCAGTTTAGCCCTAACTCAGGGGGGGACCTACGAGCAGTACTCC. Residues: CASSLALTQGGTYEQYS.